This entry is about one T cell receptor beta chain. Its antigen is not known. Second-dose recipients at about 4 or about 12 weeks were treated as one pooled group. Clones were read by immunoSEQ multiplex PCR, and TCRdb kept only the in-frame ones, dropping some. The sample includes 180,000 or so clones, approximately 90% seen only once; the top ten take about 24%. The data derive from a study of T cell responses to AZD1222 COVID-19 vaccine. Overall study findings and caveats: Donors in the cohort were predominantly white British and more often female, and clonal diversity was possibly underestimated. Reports indicate that nearly half of spike-specific TCRs are directed at unmutated variant regions.

The sequence was collected from an adult who received the AZD1222 COVID-19 vaccine. The material was peripheral blood, obtained 28 days after the second AZD1222 dose.

As DNA, the CDR3 is TGTGCCACCAGTGATTCGGCCAAATCCTACGAGCAGTACTTC. Its protein is CATSDSAKSYEQYF. V is TRBV24-1 and J is TRBJ2-7; no clear D gene. The V gene's germline CDR1 is KGHDR and CDR2 SFDVKD. The CDR3 spans 14 residues. Trimming shortened V by 2 bases and J by 1 base, and 8 bases separated the two germline ends.